This T cell receptor beta chain is from a study of low-dose radiotherapy and immunotherapy resistance in tumors. As for the study in general: A daily 300 mg dose of oral aspirin was taken by patients for four cycles from cycle 1 day 1.

Germline V lookup: CDR1 SGHTA, CDR2 FQGNSA. Unmatched junction bases numbered 15, after V lost 5 bases and J lost 8 bases. This CDR3 comprises 16 residues. Primers used for first-strand cDNA, a TRAV- and TRBV-specific set, covered both alpha and beta chains. Both a constant-region primer and a V-primer adapter served to amplify TCRs across 15 to 20 PCR cycles. Researchers amplified the isolated mRNA using in vitro transcription. MiXCR, run by TCRdb on the reads, gives a single entry per CDR3 protein. The sample lists approximately 30,000 distinct CDR3 sequences; under 55% were seen once. By sample fraction, this clonotype is medium-sized. Noted time point: after trial treatment. As for treatment: LDRT plus nivolumab, ipilimumab, low-dose cyclophosphamide and aspirin (RACIN trial). Treatment of the donors consisted of nivolumab and ipilimumab (plus aspirin, low-dose cyclophosphamide and low-dose radiotherapy). Patients with advanced, tumor-infiltrating lymphocyte-negative solid tumors were eligible.

The origin of this receptor is a male donor with gallbladder cancer. Sequenced here: PBMCs, sampled after low-dose radiotherapy plus immunotherapy. The chain combines TRBV7-2 with TRBJ2-1; 7 nucleotides line up with TRBD2. As DNA, the CDR3 is TGTGCCAGCAGCGACCGAGGGAGGGGATCGAGCTATGAGCAGTTCTTC. Its translation is CASSDRGRGSSYEQFF.